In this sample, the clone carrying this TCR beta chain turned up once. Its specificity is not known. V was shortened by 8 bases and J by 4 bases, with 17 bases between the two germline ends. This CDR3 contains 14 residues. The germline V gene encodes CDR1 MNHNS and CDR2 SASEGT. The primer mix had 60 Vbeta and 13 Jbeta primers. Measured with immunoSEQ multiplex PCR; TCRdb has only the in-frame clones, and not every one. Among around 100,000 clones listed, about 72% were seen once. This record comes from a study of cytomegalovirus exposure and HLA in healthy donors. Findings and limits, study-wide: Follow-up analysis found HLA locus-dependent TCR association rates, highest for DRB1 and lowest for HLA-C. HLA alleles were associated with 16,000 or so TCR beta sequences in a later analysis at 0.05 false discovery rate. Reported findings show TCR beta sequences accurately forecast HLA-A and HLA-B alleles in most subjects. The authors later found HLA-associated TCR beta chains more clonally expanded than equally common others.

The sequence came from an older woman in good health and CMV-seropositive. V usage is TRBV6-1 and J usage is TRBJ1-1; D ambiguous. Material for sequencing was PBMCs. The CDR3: CASLRSRSGTEAFF. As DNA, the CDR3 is TGTGCCAGCTTGAGGAGCAGATCGGGCACTGAAGCTTTCTTT.